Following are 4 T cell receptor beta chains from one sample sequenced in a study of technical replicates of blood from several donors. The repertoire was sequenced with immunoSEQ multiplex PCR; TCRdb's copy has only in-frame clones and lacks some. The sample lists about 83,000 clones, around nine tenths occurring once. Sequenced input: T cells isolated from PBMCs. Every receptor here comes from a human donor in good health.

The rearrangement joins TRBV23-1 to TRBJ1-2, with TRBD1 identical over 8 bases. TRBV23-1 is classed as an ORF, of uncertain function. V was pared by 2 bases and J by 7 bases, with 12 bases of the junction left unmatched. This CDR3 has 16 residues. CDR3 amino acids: CASSQQSPSRGLGYTF. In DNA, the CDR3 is TGCGCCAGCAGTCAACAGTCTCCGAGCAGGGGGCTTGGCTACACCTTC.

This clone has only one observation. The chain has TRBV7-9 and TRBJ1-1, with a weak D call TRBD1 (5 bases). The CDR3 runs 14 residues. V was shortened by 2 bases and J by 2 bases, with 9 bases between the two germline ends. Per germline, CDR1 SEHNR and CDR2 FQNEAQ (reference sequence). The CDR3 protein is CASSLQGSNTEAFF. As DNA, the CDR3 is TGTGCCAGCAGCTTACAGGGATCCAACACTGAAGCTTTCTTT.

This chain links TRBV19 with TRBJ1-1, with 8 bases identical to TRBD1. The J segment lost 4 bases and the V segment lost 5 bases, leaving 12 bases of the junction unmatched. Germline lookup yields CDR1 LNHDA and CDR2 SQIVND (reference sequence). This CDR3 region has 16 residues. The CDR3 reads CASSVIGTGLITEAFF. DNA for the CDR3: TGTGCCAGTAGTGTTATAGGGACAGGCCTCATCACTGAAGCTTTCTTT.

CDR3 region: CASSRDREFYEQYF. The CDR3 coding sequence is TGTGCCAGTAGTCGAGATAGGGAGTTCTACGAGCAGTACTTC. The chain employs TRBV19 and TRBJ2-7, with D possibly being TRBD2 (5 bases). The germline V gene has CDR1 LNHDA and CDR2 SQIVND (reference sequence). The CDR3 loop spans 14 amino acids. Trimming stripped 5 bases from V and 3 bases from J, with 14 bases between.